This TCR beta chain was captured by sequencing in a study of T and B cells in COVID-19 patients. Multiplex PCR with BIOMED2 TRB-A/B primer pools amplified TRB rearrangements. TCRdb re-called the multiplex PCR reads with MiXCR, one entry per CDR3 protein. The sample records 6,000 or so distinct CDR3 sequences, roughly 27% being singletons. Blood genomic DNA input for TRB amplification was 250-500 ng. This clonotype is judged medium-sized (0.01 to 0.1%). Deletions cut 3 bases from V and 5 bases from J, with 4 bases between. CDR3 length equals 11 residues. The sequence derives from a human donor with active COVID-19. Material: blood. The V and J genes are TRBV12-3 or TRBV12-4 and TRBJ2-5; D uncertain. CDR3 sequence reads: CASSFAETQYF. The CDR3 DNA sequence: TGTGCCAGCAGTTTTGCGGAGACCCAGTACTTC.